This record concerns one T cell receptor beta chain sequence. Antigen specificity is unknown. This specimen belongs to a study of post-analysis software for immune sequencing data. Overall study results and limits: By F measure, samples from a shared preparation batch strongly co-clustered. TRBV5-6, TRBV5-1 and TRBV20-1 belonged to a set of roughly five TRBV segments that were more frequent in patients than controls.

Looked up from germline, CDR1 is SQVTM and CDR2 is ANQGSEA. Trimming pared 4 bases from V and 0 bases from J, leaving 9 bases between. CDR3 length: 14 amino acids. Libraries were made from TCR beta cDNA, and they carried unique molecular identifiers. The yield from roughly 1 to 10 million T cells was around 500,000 cDNA molecules in total. One entry per CDR3 protein results from TCRdb running MiXCR on the PCR reads. This table holds approximately 660,000 distinct CDR3 sequences, about 60% found once. The receptor was isolated from a girl between 2 and 10 years old with multiple sclerosis. The specimen sequenced was blood. This sequence joins TRBV29-1 and TRBJ2-2, with no clear D. CDR3 DNA: TGCAGCGTTGCCACATTAACGAACACCGGGGAGCTGTTTTTT. Protein sequence: CSVATLTNTGELFF.